The 26 T cell receptor beta chains presented below share a single source sample, sequenced in a study of regulatory and conventional T cells in RAG deficiency (TCRdb year 2017). Conventional CD4+ T cells were purified from blood as CD25-low CD127-high cells before genomic DNA extraction. Library method: the immunoSEQ multiplex PCR assay. The immuneACCESS repertoire file appears here via TCRdb, limited to in-frame rearrangements. These files lack a portion of the clones; in checked studies, under half of the deficit traces to unresolved V genes, and the cause of the others is not known. The sample table shows tens of thousands of clones, and roughly 96% are seen once. 1.3% of the sample rests with the top ten. These data also featured in a second study, about regulatory T cells. From that second study: The multiplex PCR relied on 52 forward TRBV primers and 13 reverse TRBJ primers, and amplification bias was corrected through assay-based and computational methods.

The sequenced sample consisted of CD25- CD4+ T cells sorted from blood. Source of these receptors: a human donor in good health.

V is TRBV6-6 and J is TRBJ2-3; 8 nucleotides align to TRBD2. From germline, CDR1 is MNHNY and CDR2 SVGAGI (reference sequence). V dropped 6 bases and J dropped 5; count of bases not matched to a gene: 7. The CDR3 sequence is 14 residues long. CDR3 amino acids: CASSLRGAEDTQYF. The CDR3 bases are TGTGCCAGCAGCTTGCGGGGGGCGGAAGATACGCAGTATTTT.

The chain combines TRBV5-1 with TRBJ1-3; D is ambiguous. The CDR3 totals 15 residues. Germline CDR1 and CDR2: SGHRS and YFSETQ. V gave up 0 bases and J gave up 0 bases, with 7 bases separating them. The CDR3 DNA sequence: TGCGCCAGCAGCTTGGATGGAGGCTCTGGAAACACCATATATTTT. Residues: CASSLDGGSGNTIYF.

The J gene is TRBJ2-3, the V gene TRBV4-3; D possibly corresponds to TRBD2 (5 bases). CDR1 and CDR2 from the germline V gene are LGHNA and YSLEER. Trimming took 0 bases from V and 2 from J, leaving 12 bases between them. CDR3 length: 16 amino acids. CDR3 in DNA: TGCGCCAGCAGCCAAGATCCCAGCGGATACACAGATACGCAGTATTTT. Protein: CASSQDPSGYTDTQYF.

The gene calls are TRBV5-1 and TRBJ2-5, with 10 bases fitting TRBD1. This CDR3 has 14 residues. The germline V gene encodes CDR1 SGHRS and CDR2 YFSETQ. Unmatched junction bases numbered 3, after V lost 4 bases and J lost 3 bases. The CDR3 reads CASSGTGAEETQYF. The CDR3 coding sequence is TGCGCCAGCAGCGGGACAGGGGCTGAAGAGACCCAGTACTTC.

This clone was observed a single time. Within the sample, other DNA sequences also encode this same CDR3. The rearrangement uses TRBV5-1 and TRBJ1-5, with 7 nucleotides matching TRBD1. Trimming removed 2 bases from V and 2 bases from J; junction bases left unmatched: 1. The CDR3 consists of 14 residues. Per the germline V gene, CDR1 is SGHRS and CDR2 is YFSETQ. The CDR3 bases are TGCGCCAGCAGCTTAGGGACAGGCAATCAGCCCCAGCATTTT. Translation: CASSLGTGNQPQHF. The whole variable domain, remainder taken from reference TRBV5-1 and TRBJ1-5, is KAGVTQTPRYLIKTRGQQVTLSCSPISGHRSVSWYQQTPGQGLQFLFEYFSETQRNKGNFPGRFSGRQFSNSRSEMNVSTLELGDSALYLCASSLGTGNQPQHFGDGTRLSIL.

The chain recombines TRBV29-1 with TRBJ1-4; no clear D. Germline CDR1 SQVTM, CDR2 ANQGSEA. The CDR3 contains 13 residues. Deletions cut 4 bases from V and 1 base from J, with 7 bases between. Here the CDR3 reads CSVAGRTNEKLFF. The CDR3, as DNA: TGCAGCGTTGCGGGGAGAACTAATGAAAAACTGTTTTTT.

The chain has TRBV7-3 and TRBJ1-6; D might be TRBD1 (6 bases). The CDR3 has 15 amino acids. Deletions cut 3 bases from V and 8 bases from J, with 14 bases between. CDR1 and CDR2 (germline): SGHTA, FQGTGA. Here the CDR3 reads CASSFGGGADSPLHF. The CDR3, as DNA: TGTGCCAGCAGCTTCGGGGGGGGCGCGGATTCACCCCTCCACTTT.

This chain joins TRBV6-1 and TRBJ2-1; D not certain. Germline CDR1 MNHNS, CDR2 SASEGT. CDR3 length: 16 amino acids. The V and J ends lost 4 bases and 3 bases respectively, with 16 bases between them. The CDR3 loop reads CASSVRSPPIYNEQFF. The CDR3 DNA reads TGTGCCAGCAGTGTACGGTCTCCCCCGATCTACAATGAGCAGTTCTTC.

The gene calls are TRBV6-4 and TRBJ1-2; the D is unclear. Germline CDR1 and CDR2: MRHNA and SNTAGT. The CDR3 contains 12 residues. The V end was cut by 4 bases, the J end by 8 bases, with 11 bases between. The CDR3 protein is CASSGGSGGYTF. DNA for the CDR3: TGTGCCAGCAGTGGAGGGTCGGGGGGCTACACCTTC.

The chain uses TRBV5-1 and TRBJ2-3, with 9 bases aligning to TRBD2. CDR3 length equals 17 residues. J lost 0 bases, V lost 0 bases, and 5 bases had no gene match. Germline V CDR1 and CDR2: SGHRS, YFSETQ. The CDR3 bases are TGCGCCAGCAGCTTGGCCCTAGCGGGGCAAAGCACAGATACGCAGTATTTT. Amino acids: CASSLALAGQSTDTQYF.

V gene TRBV5-5 combines with J gene TRBJ1-3, with D hard to call. CDR1 and CDR2 from the germline V gene are SGHKS and YYEKEE (reference sequence). Trimming pared 0 bases from V and 0 bases from J, leaving 4 bases between. This CDR3 region has 14 residues. CDR3 loop: CASSLGVSGNTIYF. The CDR3 coding sequence is TGTGCCAGCAGCTTGGGCGTCTCTGGAAACACCATATATTTT.

The V gene is TRBV5-4, the J gene TRBJ1-2; no clear D. The V end lost 4 bases, the J end lost 1 base, and 14 bases lay between the germline ends. The CDR3 covers 15 residues. CDR1 is SGHNT and CDR2 is YYREEE in the germline V gene (reference sequence). CDR3: CASSPERLINYGYTF. The CDR3, as DNA: TGTGCCAGCAGCCCGGAGCGGCTGATTAACTATGGCTACACCTTC.

J is TRBJ2-3 and V is TRBV29-1, with TRBD2 matching over 12 bases. CDR1 SQVTM and CDR2 ANQGSEA come from the germline V gene. The CDR3 covers 16 residues. The ends lost 4 bases at V and 6 bases at J; junction bases unmatched: 11. CDR3 in amino acids: CSVGRWDLAGGDTQYF. The CDR3 nucleotides are TGCAGCGTTGGGCGTTGGGATCTAGCGGGGGGGGATACGCAGTATTTT.

CDR3 sequence: CAIGKGGLDTGELFF. The DNA for the CDR3 is TGTGCCATCGGAAAGGGGGGGCTTGACACCGGGGAGCTGTTTTTT. The chain has TRBV10-3 and TRBJ2-2, with D possibly being TRBD2 (7 bases). The germline CDR1 and CDR2 sequences are ENHRY and SYGVKD. The CDR3 spans 15 residues. V lost 8 bases and J lost 3, with 16 bases in between.

The chain has TRBV10-1 and TRBJ1-1, with 7 bases aligning to TRBD1. The germline V gene has CDR1 WNHNN and CDR2 SYGVQD (reference sequence). The CDR3 has 14 amino acids. Trimming removed 5 bases from V and 1 base from J; junction bases left unmatched: 4. The CDR3 coding sequence is TGCGCCAGCAGTAGGGGACAGCCGAACACTGAAGCTTTCTTT. The encoded protein is CASSRGQPNTEAFF.

Regarding this clone: Other DNA sequences of this sample code for an identical CDR3. V gene TRBV4-2 combines with J gene TRBJ1-6; D might be TRBD1 (6 bases). Germline CDR1 reads LGHNA; CDR2 reads YNFKEQ. V was clipped by 3 bases and J by 3 bases, with 12 bases between them. CDR3 length: 16 residues. CDR3 sequence: CASSQDSGGYNSPLHF. In DNA, the CDR3 is TGTGCCAGCAGCCAGGACAGTGGAGGCTATAATTCACCCCTCCACTTT.

CDR3 in amino acids: CASSFRGGEQYF. CDR3 DNA sequence: TGTGCCAGCAGCTTTCGGGGGGGGGAGCAGTACTTC. The chain has TRBV7-9 and TRBJ2-7; 8 nucleotides match TRBD2. The CDR3 consists of 12 residues. Germline V CDR1 and CDR2: SEHNR, FQNEAQ (reference sequence). V shed 3 bases and J 7 bases; nucleotides not matched to a gene: 2.

The chain links TRBV18 to TRBJ1-2, with a tentative D call TRBD1 (5 bases). CDR3 length: 15 amino acids. V was clipped by 0 bases and J by 5 bases, with 13 bases between them. Germline lookup yields CDR1 KGHSH and CDR2 LQKENI. Written as DNA, the CDR3 is TGTGCCAGCTCACCACCGGGGCGTCGGGAGTATGGCTACACCTTC. The encoded protein is CASSPPGRREYGYTF.

This clone was seen only once. CDR3 sequence: CASSPPGGLNYGYTF. In nucleotides, the CDR3 is TGCGCCAGCAGCCCGCCAGGGGGCCTGAACTATGGCTACACCTTC. The chain is built from TRBV4-1 and TRBJ1-2; the match to TRBD1 covers 8 bases. The junction had 6 bases not matched to a gene; V was cut back by 4 bases and J by 2 bases. CDR1 is MGHRA and CDR2 is YSYEKL in the germline V gene. The CDR3 loop spans 15 amino acids.

DNA for the CDR3: TGTGCCAGTAGTATGGGGCATATGAACACTGAAGCTTTCTTT. Translated: CASSMGHMNTEAFF. This chain connects TRBV19 to TRBJ1-1; maybe TRBD1 (5 bases). Per the germline V gene, CDR1 is LNHDA and CDR2 is SQIVND (reference sequence). The V end was cut by 3 bases, the J end by 0 bases, with 8 bases between. The CDR3 totals 14 residues.

The chain couples TRBV28 to TRBJ1-3; D might be TRBD1 (5 bases). The length of the CDR3 is 16 residues. Germline CDR1 MDHEN, CDR2 SYDVKM. V shed 5 bases and J shed 2 bases, with 16 bases lying between them. This CDR3 reads CASSSGGTVAGNTIYF. The CDR3 DNA reads as TGTGCCAGCAGTAGCGGAGGGACGGTGGCTGGAAACACCATATATTTT.

This chain links TRBV4-2 with TRBJ1-2; D perhaps matches TRBD1 (5 bases). The CDR3 extends over 17 amino acids. The V end was cut by 0 bases, the J end by 6 bases, with 20 bases between. From germline, CDR1 is LGHNA and CDR2 YNFKEQ. The CDR3 here is CASSQEVGTPLLHGYTF. CDR3 DNA sequence: TGTGCCAGCAGCCAAGAAGTCGGGACTCCCCTCCTACATGGCTACACCTTC.

The rearrangement links TRBV9 to TRBJ2-5, with 9 bases identical to TRBD2. The CDR3 consists of 16 residues. V shed 3 bases and J 5 bases; nucleotides not matched to a gene: 11. Germline CDR1 SGDLS, CDR2 YYNGEE. The CDR3 coding sequence is TGTGCCAGCAGCGCAAGAGGTCTAGCGGGGAGGGAGACCCAGTACTTC. Its translation: CASSARGLAGRETQYF.

V and J are TRBV5-4 and TRBJ1-6; 8 positions match TRBD1. After removal of 0 bases from V and 5 bases from J, the junction contained 4 bases not matched to a gene. CDR1 and CDR2 from the germline V gene are SGHNT and YYREEE (reference sequence). This CDR3 comprises 16 residues. CDR3 bases: TGTGCCAGCAGCTTGGGCCCGGACAGGGATAATTCACCCCTCCACTTT. It codes for CASSLGPDRDNSPLHF.

This chain uses TRBV4-1 with TRBJ1-4; TRBD1 is a possible D gene (5 bases). CDR3 length equals 14 residues. CDR1 is MGHRA, CDR2 YSYEKL, per germline. The V gene lost 1 base and the J gene lost 8 bases, with 11 bases spanning the gap. The CDR3 bases are TGCGCCAGCAGCCAAGTGGACACTTCCGAAAAACTGTTTTTT. Protein: CASSQVDTSEKLFF.

The V call is TRBV9, the J call TRBJ1-5; D remains unclear. With 0 bases removed from V and 4 bases from J, the gap between germline ends came to 11 bases. Germline assignment: CDR1 SGDLS and CDR2 YYNGEE. CDR3 length: 15 residues. The CDR3 sequence: CASSVGATGNQPQHF. The CDR3 coding sequence is TGTGCCAGCAGCGTAGGGGCTACGGGGAATCAGCCCCAGCATTTT.